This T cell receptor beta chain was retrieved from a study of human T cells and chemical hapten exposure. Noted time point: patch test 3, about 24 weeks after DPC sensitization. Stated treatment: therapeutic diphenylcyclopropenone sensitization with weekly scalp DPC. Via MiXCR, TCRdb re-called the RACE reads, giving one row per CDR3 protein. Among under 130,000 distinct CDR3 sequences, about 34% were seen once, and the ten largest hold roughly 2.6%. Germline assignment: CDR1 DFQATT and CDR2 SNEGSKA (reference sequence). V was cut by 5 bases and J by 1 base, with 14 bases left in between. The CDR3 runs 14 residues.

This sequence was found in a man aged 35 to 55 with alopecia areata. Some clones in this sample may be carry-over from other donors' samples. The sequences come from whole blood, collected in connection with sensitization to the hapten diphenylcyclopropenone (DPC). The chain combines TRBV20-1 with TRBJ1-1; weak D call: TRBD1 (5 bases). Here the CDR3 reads CSAPGLLGNTEAFF. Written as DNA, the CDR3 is TGCAGTGCTCCGGGACTACTGGGGAACACTGAAGCTTTCTTT.